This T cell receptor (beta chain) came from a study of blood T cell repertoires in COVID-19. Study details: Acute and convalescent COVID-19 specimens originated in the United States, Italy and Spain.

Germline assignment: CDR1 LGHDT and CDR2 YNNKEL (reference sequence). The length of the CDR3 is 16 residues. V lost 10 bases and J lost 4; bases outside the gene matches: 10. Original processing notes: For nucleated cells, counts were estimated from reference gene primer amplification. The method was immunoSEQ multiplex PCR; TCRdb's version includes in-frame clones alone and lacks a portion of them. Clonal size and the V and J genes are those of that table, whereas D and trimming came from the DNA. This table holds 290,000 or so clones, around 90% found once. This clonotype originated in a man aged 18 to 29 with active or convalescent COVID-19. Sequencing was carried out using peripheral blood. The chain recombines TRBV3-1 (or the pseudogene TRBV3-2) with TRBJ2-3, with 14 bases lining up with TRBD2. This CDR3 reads CATRGGLAGVSDTQYF. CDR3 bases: TGTGCCACCAGGGGGGGACTAGCGGGAGTTTCAGATACGCAGTATTTT.